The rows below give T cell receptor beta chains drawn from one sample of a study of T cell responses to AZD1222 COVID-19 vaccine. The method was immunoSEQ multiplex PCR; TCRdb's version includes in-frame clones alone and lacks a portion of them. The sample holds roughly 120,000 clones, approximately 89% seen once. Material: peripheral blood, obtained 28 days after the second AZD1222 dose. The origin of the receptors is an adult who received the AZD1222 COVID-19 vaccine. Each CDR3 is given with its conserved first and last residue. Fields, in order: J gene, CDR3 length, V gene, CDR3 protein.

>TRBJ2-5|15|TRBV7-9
CASSLQTGSEETQYF
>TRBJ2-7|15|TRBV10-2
CASRAYVGAGNEQYF
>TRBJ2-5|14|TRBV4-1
CASSQDRDQETQYF
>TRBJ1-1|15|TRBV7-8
CASSLNMVEGTEAFF
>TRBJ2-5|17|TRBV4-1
CASSQVPSGGARETQYF
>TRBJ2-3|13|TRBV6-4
CASSPSMVDTQYF
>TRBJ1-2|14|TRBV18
CASSLGQGASGYTF
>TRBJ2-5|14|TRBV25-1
CASSEGGRWETQYF
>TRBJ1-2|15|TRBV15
CATSRRGGLNYGYTF
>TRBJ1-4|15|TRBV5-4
CASSLGSGTNEKLFF
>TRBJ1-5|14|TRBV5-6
CASSPRWGDQPQHF
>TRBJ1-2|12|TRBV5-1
CASRRDSYGYTF
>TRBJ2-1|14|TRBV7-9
CASSFDGGRDEQFF
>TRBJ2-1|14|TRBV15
CATSRGGQYNEQFF
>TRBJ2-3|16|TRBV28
CASGPGGMSGTDTQYF
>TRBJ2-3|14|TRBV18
CASSPRLSTDTQYF
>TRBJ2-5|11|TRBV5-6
CASSLAETQYF
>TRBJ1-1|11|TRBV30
CAWAPRAEAFF
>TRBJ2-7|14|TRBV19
CASSIPGTPYEQYF
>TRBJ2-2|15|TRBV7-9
CASNPGLARTGELFF
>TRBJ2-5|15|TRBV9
CASSVASGGAETQYF
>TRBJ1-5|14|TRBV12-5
CASAQMGGNQPQHF
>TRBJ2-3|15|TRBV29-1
CSVYFRGTWSDTQYF
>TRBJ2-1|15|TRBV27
CASSLSNGGSNEQFF
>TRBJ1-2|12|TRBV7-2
CASSFGVGGYTF
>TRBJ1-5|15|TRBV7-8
CASSLARLGNQPQHF
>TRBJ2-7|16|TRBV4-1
CASSPGTSGGNYEQYF
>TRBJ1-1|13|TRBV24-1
CATSEAGRTEAFF
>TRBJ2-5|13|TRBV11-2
CASSFSREETQYF
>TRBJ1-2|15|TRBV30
CAWGTRDGPFYGYTF
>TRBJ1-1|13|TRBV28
CASSSPANTEAFF
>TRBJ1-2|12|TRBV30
CASARNREPYTF